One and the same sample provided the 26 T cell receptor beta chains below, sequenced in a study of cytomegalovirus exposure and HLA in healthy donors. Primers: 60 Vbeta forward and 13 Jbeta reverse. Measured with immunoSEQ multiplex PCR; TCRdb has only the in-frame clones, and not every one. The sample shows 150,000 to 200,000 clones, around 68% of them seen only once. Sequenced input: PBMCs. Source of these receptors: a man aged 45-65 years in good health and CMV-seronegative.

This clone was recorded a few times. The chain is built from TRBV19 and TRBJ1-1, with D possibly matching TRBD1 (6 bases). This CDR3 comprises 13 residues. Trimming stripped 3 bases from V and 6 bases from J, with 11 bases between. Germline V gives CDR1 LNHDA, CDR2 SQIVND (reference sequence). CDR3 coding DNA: TGTGCCAGTAGTATGGACAGCCAACCTGAAGCTTTCTTT. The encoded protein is CASSMDSQPEAFF. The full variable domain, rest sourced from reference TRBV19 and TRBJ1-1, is DGGITQSPKYLFRKEGQNVTLSCEQNLNHDAMYWYRQDPGQGLRLIYYSQIVNDFQKGDIAEGYSVSREKKESFPLTVTSAQKNPTAFYLCASSMDSQPEAFFGQGTRLTVV.

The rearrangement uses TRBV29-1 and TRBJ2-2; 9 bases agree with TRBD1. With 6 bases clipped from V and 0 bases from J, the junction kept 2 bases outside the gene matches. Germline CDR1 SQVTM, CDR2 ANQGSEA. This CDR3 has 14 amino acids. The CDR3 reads CSVRDRANTGELFF. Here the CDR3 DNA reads TGCAGCGTCAGGGACAGGGCGAACACCGGGGAGCTGTTTTTT.

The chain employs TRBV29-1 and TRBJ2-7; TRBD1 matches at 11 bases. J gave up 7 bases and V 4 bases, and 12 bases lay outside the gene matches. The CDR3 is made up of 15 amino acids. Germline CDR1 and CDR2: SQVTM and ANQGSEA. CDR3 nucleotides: TGCAGCGTTGTTGGGCCCGGACAGGGGGCGAGGGAGCAGTACTTC. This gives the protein CSVVGPGQGAREQYF.

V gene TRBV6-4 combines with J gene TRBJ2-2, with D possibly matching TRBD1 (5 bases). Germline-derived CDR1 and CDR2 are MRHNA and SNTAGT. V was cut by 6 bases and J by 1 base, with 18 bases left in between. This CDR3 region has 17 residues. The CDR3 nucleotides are TGTGCCAGCAGCCAAAGGGTGGGGCAGATGAACACCGGGGAGCTGTTTTTT. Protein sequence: CASSQRVGQMNTGELFF.

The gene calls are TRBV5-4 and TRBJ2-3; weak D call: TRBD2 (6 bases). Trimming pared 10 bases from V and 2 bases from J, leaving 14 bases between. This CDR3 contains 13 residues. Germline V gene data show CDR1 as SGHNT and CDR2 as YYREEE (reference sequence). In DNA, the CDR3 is TGTGCCGGGTCGGGGAGGTTCACAGATACGCAGTATTTT. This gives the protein CAGSGRFTDTQYF.

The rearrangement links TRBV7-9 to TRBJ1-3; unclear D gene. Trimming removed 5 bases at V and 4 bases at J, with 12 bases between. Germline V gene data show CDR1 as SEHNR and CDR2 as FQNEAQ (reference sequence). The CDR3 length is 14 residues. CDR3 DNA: TGTGCCAGCAGCCTAGAGCTACAGGGAAACACCATATATTTT. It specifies CASSLELQGNTIYF.

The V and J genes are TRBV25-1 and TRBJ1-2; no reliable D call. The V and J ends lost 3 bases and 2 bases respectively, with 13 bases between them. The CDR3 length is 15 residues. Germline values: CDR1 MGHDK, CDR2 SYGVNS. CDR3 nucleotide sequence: TGTGCCAGCAGTGAGGGAGCCGGGCAGAACTATGGCTACACCTTC. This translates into CASSEGAGQNYGYTF.

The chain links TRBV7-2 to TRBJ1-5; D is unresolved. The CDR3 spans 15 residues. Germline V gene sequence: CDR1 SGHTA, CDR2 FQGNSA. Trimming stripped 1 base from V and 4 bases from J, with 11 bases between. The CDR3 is CASSLETGRNQPQHF. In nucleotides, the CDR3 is TGTGCCAGCAGCTTAGAAACGGGAAGGAATCAGCCCCAGCATTTT.

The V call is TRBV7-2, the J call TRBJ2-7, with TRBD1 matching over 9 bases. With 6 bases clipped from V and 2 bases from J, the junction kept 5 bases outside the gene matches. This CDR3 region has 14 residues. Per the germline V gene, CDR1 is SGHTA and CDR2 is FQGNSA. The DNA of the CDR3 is TGTGCCAGCAGGCCGGGACAGGGTCCCTACGAGCAGTACTTC. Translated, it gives CASRPGQGPYEQYF.

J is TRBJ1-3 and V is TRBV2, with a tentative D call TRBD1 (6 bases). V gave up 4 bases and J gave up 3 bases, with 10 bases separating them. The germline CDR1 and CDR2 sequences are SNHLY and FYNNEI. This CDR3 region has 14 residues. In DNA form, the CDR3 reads TGTGCCAGCAGTGTTGGGGGCAGTGGAAACACCATATATTTT. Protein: CASSVGGSGNTIYF. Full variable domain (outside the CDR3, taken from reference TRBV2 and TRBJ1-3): EPEVTQTPSHQVTQMGQEVILRCVPISNHLYFYWYRQILGQKVEFLVSFYNNEISEKSEIFDDQFSVERPDGSNFTLKIRSTKLEDSAMYFCASSVGGSGNTIYFGEGSWLTVV.

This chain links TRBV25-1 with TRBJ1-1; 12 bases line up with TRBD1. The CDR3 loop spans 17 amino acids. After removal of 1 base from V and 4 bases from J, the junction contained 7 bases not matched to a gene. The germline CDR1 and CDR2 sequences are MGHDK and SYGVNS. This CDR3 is CASSEFPGQGAGTEAFF. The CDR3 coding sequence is TGTGCCAGCAGTGAATTTCCGGGACAGGGGGCCGGCACTGAAGCTTTCTTT.

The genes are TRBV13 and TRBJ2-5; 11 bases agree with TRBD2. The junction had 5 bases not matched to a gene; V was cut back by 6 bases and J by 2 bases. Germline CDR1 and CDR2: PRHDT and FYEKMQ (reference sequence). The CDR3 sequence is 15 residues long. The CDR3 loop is CASRTSGGRQETQYF. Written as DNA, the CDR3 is TGTGCCAGCAGAACTAGCGGGGGAAGGCAAGAGACCCAGTACTTC.

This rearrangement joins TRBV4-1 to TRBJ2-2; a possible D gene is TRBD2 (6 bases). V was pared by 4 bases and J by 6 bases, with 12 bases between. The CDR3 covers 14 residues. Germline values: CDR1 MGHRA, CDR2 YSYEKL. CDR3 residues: CASSPRTTPGELFF. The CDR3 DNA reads TGCGCCAGCAGCCCCAGGACTACCCCCGGGGAGCTGTTTTTT.

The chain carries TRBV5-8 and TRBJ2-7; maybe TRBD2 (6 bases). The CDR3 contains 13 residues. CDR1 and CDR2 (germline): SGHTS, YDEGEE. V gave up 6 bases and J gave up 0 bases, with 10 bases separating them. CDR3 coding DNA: TGTGCCAGCAACCGGCGGGGCTCCTACGAGCAGTACTTC. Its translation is CASNRRGSYEQYF.

CDR3: CASSDPTGGYEQYF. The CDR3 DNA follows: TGTGCCAGCAGTGACCCGACAGGGGGCTACGAGCAGTACTTC. The gene calls are TRBV25-1 and TRBJ2-7; 9 bases line up with TRBD1. Germline CDR1 and CDR2: MGHDK and SYGVNS. The trim removed 3 bases at V and 3 bases at J, leaving 3 bases unmatched. The CDR3 runs to 14 residues.

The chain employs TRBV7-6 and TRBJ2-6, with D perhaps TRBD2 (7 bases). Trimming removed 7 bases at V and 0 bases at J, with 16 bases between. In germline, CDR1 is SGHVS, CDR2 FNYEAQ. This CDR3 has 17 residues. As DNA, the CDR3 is TGTGCCAGCACCTTTGGGGGGGCTCCCTCTGGGGCCAACGTCCTGACTTTC. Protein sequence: CASTFGGAPSGANVLTF.

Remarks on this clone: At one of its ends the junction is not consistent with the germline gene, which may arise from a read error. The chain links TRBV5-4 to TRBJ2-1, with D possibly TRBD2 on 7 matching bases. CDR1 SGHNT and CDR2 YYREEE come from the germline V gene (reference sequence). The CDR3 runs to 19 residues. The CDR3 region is CASSLGAPRGAGSYNEQFF. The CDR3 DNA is TGTGCCAGCAGTTTGGGCGCCCCCCGGGGGGCCGGCTCCTACAATGAGCAGTTCTTC.

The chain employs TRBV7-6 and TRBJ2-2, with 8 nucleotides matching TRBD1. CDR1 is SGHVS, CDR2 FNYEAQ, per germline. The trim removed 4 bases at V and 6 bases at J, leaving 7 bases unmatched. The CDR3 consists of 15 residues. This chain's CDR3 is CASSSGQGWSGELFF. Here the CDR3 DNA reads TGTGCCAGCAGCTCCGGACAGGGCTGGTCCGGGGAGCTGTTTTTT. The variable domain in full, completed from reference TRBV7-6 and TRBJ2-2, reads GAGVSQSPRYKVTKRGQDVALRCDPISGHVSLYWYRQALGQGPEFLTYFNYEAQQDKSGLPNDRFSAERPEGSISTLTIQRTEQRDSAMYRCASSSGQGWSGELFFGEGSRLTVL.

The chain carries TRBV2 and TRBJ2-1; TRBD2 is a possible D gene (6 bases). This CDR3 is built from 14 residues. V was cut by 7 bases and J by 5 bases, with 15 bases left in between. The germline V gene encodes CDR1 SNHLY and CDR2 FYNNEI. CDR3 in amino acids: CASTEGPANNEQFF. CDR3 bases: TGTGCCAGCACGGAGGGCCCTGCAAACAATGAGCAGTTCTTC.

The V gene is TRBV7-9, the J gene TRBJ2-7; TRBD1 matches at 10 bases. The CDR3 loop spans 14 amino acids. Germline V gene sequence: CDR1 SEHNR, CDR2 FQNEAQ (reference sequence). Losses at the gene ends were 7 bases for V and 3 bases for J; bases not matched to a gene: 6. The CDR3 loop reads CASNPGQGVYEQYF. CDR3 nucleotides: TGTGCCAGCAACCCCGGACAGGGGGTCTACGAGCAGTACTTC.

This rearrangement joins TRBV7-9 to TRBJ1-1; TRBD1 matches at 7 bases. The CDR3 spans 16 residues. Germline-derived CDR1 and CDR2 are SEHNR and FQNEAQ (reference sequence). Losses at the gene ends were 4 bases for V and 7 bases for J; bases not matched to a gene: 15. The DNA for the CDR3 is TGTGCCAGCAGCTCCCCCGCAGGGGGTAGCTTGGGTGAAGCTTTCTTT. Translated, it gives CASSSPAGGSLGEAFF.

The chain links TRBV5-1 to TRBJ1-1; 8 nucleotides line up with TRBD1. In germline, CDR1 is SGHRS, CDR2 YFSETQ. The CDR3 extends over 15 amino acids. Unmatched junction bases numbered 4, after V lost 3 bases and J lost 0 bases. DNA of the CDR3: TGCGCCAGCAGCTGGGGACAGGACATGAACACTGAAGCTTTCTTT. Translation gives CASSWGQDMNTEAFF.

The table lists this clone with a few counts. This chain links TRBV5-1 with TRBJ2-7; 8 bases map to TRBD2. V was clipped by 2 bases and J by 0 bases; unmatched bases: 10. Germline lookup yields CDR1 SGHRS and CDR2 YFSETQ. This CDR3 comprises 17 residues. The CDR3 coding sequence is TGCGCCAGCAGCTTAGGTCCTAGCGGGTCGAGCTCCTACGAGCAGTACTTC. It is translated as CASSLGPSGSSSYEQYF.

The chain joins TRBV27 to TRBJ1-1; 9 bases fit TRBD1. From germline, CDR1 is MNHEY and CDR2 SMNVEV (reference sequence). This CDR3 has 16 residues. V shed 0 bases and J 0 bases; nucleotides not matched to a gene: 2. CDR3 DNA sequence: TGTGCCAGCAGTTTATCACAGGGGGCTATGAACACTGAAGCTTTCTTT. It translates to CASSLSQGAMNTEAFF.

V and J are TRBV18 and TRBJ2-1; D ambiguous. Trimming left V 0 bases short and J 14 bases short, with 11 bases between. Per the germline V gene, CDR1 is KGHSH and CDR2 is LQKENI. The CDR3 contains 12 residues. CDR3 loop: CASSPPLEREFF. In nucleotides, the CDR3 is TGTGCCAGCTCACCACCGTTAGAGAGAGAGTTCTTC.

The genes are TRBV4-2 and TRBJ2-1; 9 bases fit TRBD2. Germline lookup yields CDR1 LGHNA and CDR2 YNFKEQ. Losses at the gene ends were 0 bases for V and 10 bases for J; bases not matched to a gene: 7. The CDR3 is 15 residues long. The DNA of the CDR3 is TGTGCCAGCAGCCAAGAGCGGGGGGGATTAATCGAGCAGTTCTTC. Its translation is CASSQERGGLIEQFF.